This TCR beta chain was captured by sequencing in a study of cytomegalovirus exposure and HLA in healthy donors. Primers for the PCR totalled 60 Vbeta and 13 Jbeta. TCRdb's copy holds only in-frame clones and misses some; the assay was immunoSEQ multiplex PCR. The table lists approximately 250,000 clones, over 75% of them singletons, with less than 0.6% in the top ten. The table lists this clone with a count of one. Germline CDR1 is KGHSH and CDR2 is LQKENI. The V gene end was trimmed by 2 bases and the J gene end by 1 base; junction bases not matched to a gene: 2. The CDR3 totals 16 residues. Sequencing input: PBMCs. The V call is TRBV18, the J call TRBJ1-3; 10 bases map to TRBD1. This TCR was sampled from a boy aged 5-17 years in good health and CMV-seronegative. The CDR3 sequence: CASSPGTGVSGNTIYF. CDR3 in DNA: TGTGCCAGCTCACCAGGGACAGGGGTTTCTGGAAACACCATATATTTT.